These 5 T cell receptor beta chains were sequenced from one sample in a study of OX40 agonist ivuxolimab in advanced cancers. Measured with immunoSEQ multiplex PCR; TCRdb has only the in-frame clones, and not every one. In the table there are about 78,000 clones, more than 75% of which are singletons. The sequencing used CD4+ or CD8+ T cells sorted from blood, collected in a trial of the OX40 agonist ivuxolimab. These receptor sequences come from an adult with an advanced solid tumor such as melanoma, head and neck, liver or kidney cancer.

The gene calls are TRBV11-2 and TRBJ2-7; TRBD1 matches 11 bases. Germline V CDR1 and CDR2: SGHAT, FQNNGV. V lost 5 bases and J lost 6; bases outside the gene matches: 9. This CDR3 is 15 amino acids long. The CDR3 DNA reads TGTGCCAGCAGCGACTCCCGGGACAGGGGGGGCGAGCAGTACTTC. Translating it yields CASSDSRDRGGEQYF.

The V call is TRBV19, the J call TRBJ2-2; 10 bases are shared with TRBD1. CDR3 length: 16 amino acids. The junction had 11 bases not matched to a gene; V was cut back by 7 bases and J by 6 bases. Germline CDR1 LNHDA, CDR2 SQIVND (reference sequence). As DNA, the CDR3 is TGTGCCAGTACTTACTGGGGACAGGGGACCCCCGGGGAGCTGTTTTTT. Protein: CASTYWGQGTPGELFF.

The chain has TRBV6-5 and TRBJ2-7; D ambiguous. Between the trimmed V and J ends, which lost 0 bases and 4 bases, there was a span of 13 bases. The germline gives CDR1 MNHEY, CDR2 SVGAGI. This CDR3 contains 15 residues. The CDR3 here is CASSYSAVQEYEQYF. CDR3 bases: TGTGCCAGCAGTTACTCGGCTGTACAAGAATACGAGCAGTACTTC.

This chain uses TRBV19 with TRBJ1-5, with no clear D. The CDR3 covers 16 residues. Germline-derived CDR1 and CDR2 are LNHDA and SQIVND (reference sequence). Trimming removed 4 bases at V and 2 bases at J, with 15 bases between. The CDR3 nucleotides read TGTGCCAGTAGTAGGCCACGAGCCACGGGCAATCAGCCCCAGCATTTT. The encoded protein is CASSRPRATGNQPQHF.

The chain uses TRBV19 and TRBJ2-3; D gene uncertain. Trimming stripped 7 bases from V and 0 bases from J, with 11 bases between. The CDR3 is 14 amino acids. Germline V CDR1 and CDR2: LNHDA, SQIVND (reference sequence). The CDR3 bases are TGTGCCAGTAAAGAGTTTTCTAGCACAGATACGCAGTATTTT. Encoded protein: CASKEFSSTDTQYF.